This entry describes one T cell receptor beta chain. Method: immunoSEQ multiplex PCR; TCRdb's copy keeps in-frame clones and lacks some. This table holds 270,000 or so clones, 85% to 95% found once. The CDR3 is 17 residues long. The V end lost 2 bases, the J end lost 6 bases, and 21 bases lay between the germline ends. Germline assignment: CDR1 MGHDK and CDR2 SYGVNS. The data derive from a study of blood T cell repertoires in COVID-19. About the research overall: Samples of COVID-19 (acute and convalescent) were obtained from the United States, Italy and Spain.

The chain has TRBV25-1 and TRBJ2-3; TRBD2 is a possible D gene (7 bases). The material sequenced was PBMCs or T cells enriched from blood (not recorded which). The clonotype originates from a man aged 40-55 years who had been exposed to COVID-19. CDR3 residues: CASSERLHPGGADTQYF. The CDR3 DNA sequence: TGTGCCAGCAGTGAAAGACTGCATCCGGGGGGCGCGGATACGCAGTATTTT.